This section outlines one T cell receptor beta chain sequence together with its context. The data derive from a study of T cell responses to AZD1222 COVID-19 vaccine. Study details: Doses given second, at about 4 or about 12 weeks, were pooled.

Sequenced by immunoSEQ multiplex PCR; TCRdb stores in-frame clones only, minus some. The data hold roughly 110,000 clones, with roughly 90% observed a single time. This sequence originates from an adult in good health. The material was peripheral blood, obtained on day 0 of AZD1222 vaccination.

The CDR3 DNA reads as TGTGCCAGCAGCCCGCGGGGGGACGCTGAAGCTTTCTTT. This encodes CASSPRGDAEAFF. J is TRBJ1-1 and V is TRBV11-3; D perhaps matches TRBD1 (5 bases). Trimming shortened V by 5 bases and J by 6 bases, and 13 bases separated the two germline ends. The CDR3 contains 13 residues. The germline CDR1 and CDR2 sequences are SGHNT and YENEEA.